This T cell receptor (beta chain) is drawn from a study of cytomegalovirus exposure and HLA in healthy donors. Study summary: In terms of ancestry, the Caucasian-associated cluster contained roughly 80% of the approximately 400 genotyped donors.

The study ran its PCR with 60 Vbeta and 13 Jbeta primers. Clones were read by immunoSEQ multiplex PCR, and TCRdb kept only the in-frame ones, dropping some. In the table there are roughly 120,000 clones, 9% to 10% of which are singletons. CDR3 length: 15 residues. The germline V gene encodes CDR1 SGHRS and CDR2 YFSETQ. Trimming at V came to 2 bases and at J to 7 bases, leaving 4 bases not matched to a gene. The donors were healthy bone marrow donors. This receptor was taken from a man aged 25-45 years in good health and CMV-seronegative. This sequence joins TRBV5-1 and TRBJ1-6, with 9 bases that match TRBD1. Sequenced sample: PBMCs. This CDR3 is CASSFDRGVNSPLHF. The CDR3 DNA follows: TGCGCCAGCAGCTTCGACAGGGGGGTAAATTCACCCCTCCACTTT.